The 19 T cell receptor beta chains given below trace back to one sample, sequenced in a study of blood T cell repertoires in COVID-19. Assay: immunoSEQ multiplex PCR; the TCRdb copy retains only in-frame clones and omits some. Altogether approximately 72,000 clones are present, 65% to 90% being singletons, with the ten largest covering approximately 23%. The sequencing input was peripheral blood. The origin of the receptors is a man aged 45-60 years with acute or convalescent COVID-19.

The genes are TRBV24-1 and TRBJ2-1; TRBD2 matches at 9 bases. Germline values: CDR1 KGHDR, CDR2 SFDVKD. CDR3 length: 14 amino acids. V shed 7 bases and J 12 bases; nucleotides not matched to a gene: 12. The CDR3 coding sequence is TGTGCCACCAGCGAAAGATACCTAGCGGGGAGGCAGTTCTTC. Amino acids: CATSERYLAGRQFF.

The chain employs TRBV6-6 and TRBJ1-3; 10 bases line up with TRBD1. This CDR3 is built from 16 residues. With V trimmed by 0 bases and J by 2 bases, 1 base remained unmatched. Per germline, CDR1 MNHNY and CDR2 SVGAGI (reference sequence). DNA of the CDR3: TGTGCCAGCAGTTACTCCGGGACAGGGGCTGGAAACACCATATATTTT. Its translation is CASSYSGTGAGNTIYF.

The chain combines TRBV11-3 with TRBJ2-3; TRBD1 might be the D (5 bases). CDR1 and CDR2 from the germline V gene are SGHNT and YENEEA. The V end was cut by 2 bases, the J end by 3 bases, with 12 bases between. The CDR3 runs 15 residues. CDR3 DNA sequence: TGTGCCAGCAGCTTACGGCAGGGTTCGACAGATACGCAGTATTTT. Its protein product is CASSLRQGSTDTQYF. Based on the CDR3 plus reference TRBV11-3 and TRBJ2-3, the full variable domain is EAGVVQSPRYKIIEKKQPVAFWCNPISGHNTLYWYLQNLGQGPELLIRYENEEAVDDSQLPKDRFSAERLKGVDSTLKIQPAELGDSAVYLCASSLRQGSTDTQYFGPGTRLTVL.

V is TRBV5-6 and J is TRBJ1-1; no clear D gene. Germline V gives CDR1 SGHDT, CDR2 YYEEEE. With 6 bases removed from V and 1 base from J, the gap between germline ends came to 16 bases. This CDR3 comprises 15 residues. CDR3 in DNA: TGTGCCAGCACCAGGTTCCCCTTGGGGAACACTGAAGCTTTCTTT. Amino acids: CASTRFPLGNTEAFF.

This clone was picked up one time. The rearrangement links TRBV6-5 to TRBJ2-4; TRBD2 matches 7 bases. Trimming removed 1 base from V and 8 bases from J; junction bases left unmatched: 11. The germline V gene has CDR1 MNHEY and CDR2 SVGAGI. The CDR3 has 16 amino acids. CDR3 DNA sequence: TGTGCCAGCAGTTACTTCCCGGGGGAGGGTCGGGACATTCAGTACTTC. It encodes CASSYFPGEGRDIQYF.

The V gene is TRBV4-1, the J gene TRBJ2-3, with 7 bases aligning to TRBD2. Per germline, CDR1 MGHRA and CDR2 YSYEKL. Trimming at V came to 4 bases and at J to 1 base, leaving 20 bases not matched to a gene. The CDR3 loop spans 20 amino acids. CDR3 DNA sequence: TGCGCCAGCAGCCTAAGCGACCCACTAGCGCCCCACACCCGCACAGATACGCAGTATTTT. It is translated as CASSLSDPLAPHTRTDTQYF.

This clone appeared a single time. CDR3 DNA sequence: TGCGCCAGCGGCCCGGACGGAGAGGGCGAAAAACTGTTTTTT. Encoded protein: CASGPDGEGEKLFF. The chain combines TRBV10-2 with TRBJ1-4; D is uncertain. The CDR3 contains 14 residues. The germline V gene encodes CDR1 WSHSY and CDR2 SAAADI. The V end lost 8 bases, the J end lost 8 bases, and 18 bases lay between the germline ends.

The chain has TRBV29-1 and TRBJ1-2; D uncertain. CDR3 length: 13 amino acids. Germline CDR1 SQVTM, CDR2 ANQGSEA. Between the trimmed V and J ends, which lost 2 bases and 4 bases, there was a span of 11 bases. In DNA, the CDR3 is TGCAGCGTTGAATGGAGACTCGGCTATGGCTACACCTTC. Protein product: CSVEWRLGYGYTF.

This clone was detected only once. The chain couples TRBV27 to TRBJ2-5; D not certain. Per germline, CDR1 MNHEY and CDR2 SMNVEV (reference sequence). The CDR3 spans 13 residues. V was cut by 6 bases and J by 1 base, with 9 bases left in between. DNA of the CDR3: TGTGCCAGCAGCCCTAGGTTCCAAGAGACCCAGTACTTC. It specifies CASSPRFQETQYF.

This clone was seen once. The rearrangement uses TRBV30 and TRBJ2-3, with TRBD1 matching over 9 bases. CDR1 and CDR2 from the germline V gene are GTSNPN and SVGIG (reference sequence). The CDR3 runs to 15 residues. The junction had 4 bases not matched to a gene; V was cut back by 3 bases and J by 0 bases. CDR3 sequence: CAWRSGTGSTDTQYF. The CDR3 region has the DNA TGTGCCTGGAGAAGCGGGACAGGGAGCACAGATACGCAGTATTTT.

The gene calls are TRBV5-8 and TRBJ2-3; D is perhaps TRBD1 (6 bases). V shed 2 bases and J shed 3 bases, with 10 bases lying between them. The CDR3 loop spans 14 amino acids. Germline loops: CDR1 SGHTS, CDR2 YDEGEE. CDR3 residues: CASSLTTGTDTQYF. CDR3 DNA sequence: TGTGCCAGCAGCTTAACTACAGGGACAGATACGCAGTATTTT. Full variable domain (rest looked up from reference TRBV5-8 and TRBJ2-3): EAGVTQSPTHLIKTRGQQATLRCSPISGHTSVYWYQQALGLGLQFLLWYDEGEERNRGNFPPRFSGRQFPNYSSELNVNALELEDSALYLCASSLTTGTDTQYFGPGTRLTVL.

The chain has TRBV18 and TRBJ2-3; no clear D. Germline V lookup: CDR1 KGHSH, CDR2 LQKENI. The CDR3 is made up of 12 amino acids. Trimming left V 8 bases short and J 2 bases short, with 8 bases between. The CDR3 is CASTTYTDTQYF. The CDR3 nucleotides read TGTGCCAGCACTACTTACACAGATACGCAGTATTTT.

CDR3 region: CASSLDRVIAYRQETQYF. The CDR3 coding sequence is TGTGCCAGCAGCTTAGACCGGGTTATAGCGTACCGTCAAGAGACCCAGTACTTC. The chain couples TRBV7-2 to TRBJ2-5; perhaps TRBD2 as D (5 bases). Trimming cost V 1 base and J 2 bases, with 20 bases left between them. The CDR3 is made up of 18 amino acids. Per the germline V gene, CDR1 is SGHTA and CDR2 is FQGNSA.

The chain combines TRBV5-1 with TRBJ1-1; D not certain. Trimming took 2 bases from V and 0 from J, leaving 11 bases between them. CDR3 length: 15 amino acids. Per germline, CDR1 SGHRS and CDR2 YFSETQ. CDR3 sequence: CASSFNDLMNTEAFF. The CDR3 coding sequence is TGCGCCAGCAGCTTTAATGACTTAATGAACACTGAAGCTTTCTTT.

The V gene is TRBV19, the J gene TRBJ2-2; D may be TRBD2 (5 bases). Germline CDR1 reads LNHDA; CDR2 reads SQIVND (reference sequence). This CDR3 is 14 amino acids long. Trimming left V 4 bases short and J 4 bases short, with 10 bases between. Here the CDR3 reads CASSTPAGTGELFF. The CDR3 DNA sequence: TGTGCCAGTAGTACTCCCGCGGGCACCGGGGAGCTGTTTTTT.

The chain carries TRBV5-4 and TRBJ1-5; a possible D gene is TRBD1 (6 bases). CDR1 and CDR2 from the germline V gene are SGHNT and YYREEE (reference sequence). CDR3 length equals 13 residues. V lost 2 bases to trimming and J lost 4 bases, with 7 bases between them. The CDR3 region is CASSFQGNQPQHF. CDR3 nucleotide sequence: TGTGCCAGCAGCTTTCAGGGGAATCAGCCCCAGCATTTT.

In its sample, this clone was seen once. CDR3 bases: TGTGCCAGCAGCCAAGATTTTGCGATCAGGGTAGAGGCTTTCTTT. This codes for CASSQDFAIRVEAFF. The chain employs TRBV3-1 (or the pseudogene TRBV3-2) and TRBJ1-1; a possible D gene is TRBD1 (5 bases). V lost 0 bases and J lost 11, with 19 bases in between. The CDR3 loop spans 15 amino acids. Germline V gene lookup returns CDR1 LGHDT and CDR2 YNNKEL (reference sequence).

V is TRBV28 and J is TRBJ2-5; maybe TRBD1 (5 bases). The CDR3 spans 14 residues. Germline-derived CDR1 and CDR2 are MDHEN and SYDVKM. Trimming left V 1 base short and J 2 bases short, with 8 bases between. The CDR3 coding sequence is TGTGCCAGCAGTTTATCACAGGTTCAAGAGACCCAGTACTTC. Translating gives CASSLSQVQETQYF.

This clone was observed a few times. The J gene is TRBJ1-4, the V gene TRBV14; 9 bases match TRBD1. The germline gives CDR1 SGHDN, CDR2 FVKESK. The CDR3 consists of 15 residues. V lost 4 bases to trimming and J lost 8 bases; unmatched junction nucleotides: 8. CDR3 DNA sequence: TGTGCCAGCAGCCTCACAGGGGGCGCGGGCGAAAAACTGTTTTTT. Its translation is CASSLTGGAGEKLFF.